Sequencing of this T cell receptor beta chain was carried out in a study of blood T cell repertoires in COVID-19. With 1 base removed from V and 4 bases from J, the gap between germline ends came to 12 bases. The CDR3 extends over 15 amino acids. Germline V gives CDR1 MDHEN, CDR2 SYDVKM. Profiling relied on immunoSEQ multiplex PCR, and the TCRdb table lists in-frame clones only, not all of them. The table records 250,000 to 400,000 clones, about nine tenths of them present only once. The clonotype comes from a man in his fifties or sixties with active or convalescent COVID-19. The genes are TRBV28 and TRBJ2-3; D may be TRBD1 (6 bases). Material for sequencing was peripheral blood. CDR3: CASSLLQGSSDTQYF. Here the CDR3 DNA reads TGTGCCAGCAGTTTATTGCAGGGGTCCTCAGATACGCAGTATTTT.